This T cell receptor beta chain was recorded in a study of cytomegalovirus exposure and HLA in healthy donors. Regarding the study as a whole: With DRB1 most and HLA-C fewest, TCR association rates differed between HLA loci in a later analysis.

This clone has just a few counts. What it recognizes is unknown. PCR employed 60 Vbeta and 13 Jbeta primers. TCRdb's table, derived via immunoSEQ multiplex PCR, lists solely in-frame clones and lacks some. The sample contains some 74,000 clones, 50% to 80% of which appear only once. This CDR3 region has 16 residues. V was trimmed by 3 bases and J by 4 bases, leaving 18 bases between them. Germline assignment: CDR1 SGHAT and CDR2 FQNNGV. The origin of this receptor is a man aged 35 to 55 in good health and CMV-seropositive. The chain uses TRBV11-2 and TRBJ1-2, with D possibly matching TRBD1 (5 bases). The source material was PBMCs. The DNA for the CDR3 is TGTGCCAGCAGCTTGGGGATGGGGCTGAGTAGCTATGGCTACACCTTC. It codes for CASSLGMGLSSYGYTF.